Below, 22 T cell receptor beta chains from the same sample are listed, as sequenced in a study of T-cell reconstitution after alpha-beta-depleted transplantation in children. The authors prepared the TCRbeta library with unique molecular identifiers. TCRdb re-derived calls from the PCR reads in MiXCR, one entry per CDR3 protein. The sample records about 400,000 distinct CDR3 sequences, 10% to 15% being singletons. The source was PBMCs, collected from the stem cell graft. The receptors come from a human donor who donated a stem cell graft to a child with Fanconi anemia.

This clonotype was seen many times. V is TRBV4-3 and J is TRBJ1-4; 7 bases fit TRBD1. Germline V gene sequence: CDR1 LGHNA, CDR2 YSLEER. J gave up 6 bases and V 3 bases, and 7 bases lay outside the gene matches. CDR3 length: 15 amino acids. Written as DNA, the CDR3 is TGCGCCAGCAGCCACGCTTCCACAGGGGATGAAAAACTGTTTTTT. Translated, it gives CASSHASTGDEKLFF.

This chain connects TRBV2 to TRBJ1-1; D not resolved. The CDR3 extends over 11 amino acids. The V gene's germline CDR1 is SNHLY and CDR2 FYNNEI. CDR3 nucleotide sequence: TGTGCTTCGGGTATGAACACTGAAGCTTTCTTT. This encodes CASGMNTEAFF.

At least ten counts were recorded for this clonotype. The chain carries TRBV7-8 and TRBJ2-1; 7 nucleotides line up with TRBD2. The J segment lost 2 bases and the V segment lost 3 bases, leaving 7 bases of the junction unmatched. The CDR3 covers 16 residues. The germline V gene encodes CDR1 SGHVS and CDR2 FQNEAQ. CDR3 nucleotides: TGTGCCAGCAGCTTCAAGCGGGGACCTACCTACAATGAGCAGTTCTTC. The encoded protein is CASSFKRGPTYNEQFF.

The chain is built from TRBV9 and TRBJ2-1; TRBD1 matches 7 bases. This CDR3 spans 18 amino acids. The junction had 17 bases not matched to a gene; V was cut back by 4 bases and J by 4 bases. Germline CDR1 is SGDLS and CDR2 is YYNGEE. Here the CDR3 DNA reads TGTGCCAGCAGCCCTAGACTGGGACAGTCTTACCATTACAATGAGCAGTTCTTC. Amino acids: CASSPRLGQSYHYNEQFF.

This clonotype was picked up a small number of times. The rearrangement joins TRBV15 to TRBJ1-1, with 11 bases fitting TRBD1. Losses at the gene ends were 1 base for V and 0 bases for J; bases not matched to a gene: 1. Germline V CDR1 and CDR2: LNHNV, YYDKDF (reference sequence). The CDR3 contains 16 residues. Here the CDR3 reads CATSRGTGGMNTEAFF. DNA of the CDR3: TGTGCCACCAGCAGAGGGACAGGGGGCATGAACACTGAAGCTTTCTTT.

The V gene is TRBV2, the J gene TRBJ2-7; D unclear. Germline CDR1 is SNHLY and CDR2 is FYNNEI. The V end was cut by 5 bases, the J end by 1 base, with 12 bases between. The CDR3 totals 14 residues. CDR3 region: CASSPRTVSYEQYF. CDR3 in DNA: TGTGCCAGCAGTCCCCGGACGGTTTCCTACGAGCAGTACTTC.

The V gene is TRBV20-1, the J gene TRBJ2-1; TRBD2 is a possible D gene (6 bases). This CDR3 is built from 14 residues. Trimming shortened V by 4 bases and J by 1 base, and 11 bases separated the two germline ends. The germline V gene has CDR1 DFQATT and CDR2 SNEGSKA (reference sequence). CDR3: CSAISGLSYNEQFF. DNA of the CDR3: TGCAGTGCTATTAGCGGCCTATCCTACAATGAGCAGTTCTTC.

V is TRBV4-2 and J is TRBJ1-4; D is unresolved. Trimming removed 0 bases at V and 7 bases at J, with 12 bases between. The CDR3 loop spans 15 amino acids. CDR1 and CDR2 (germline): LGHNA, YNFKEQ. As DNA, the CDR3 is TGTGCCAGCAGCCAAGATGGAACCGAGGGTGAAAAACTGTTTTTT. Translating gives CASSQDGTEGEKLFF.

This clonotype was seen ten or more times. The chain is built from TRBV10-3 and TRBJ1-6, with 11 bases lining up with TRBD1. The CDR3 consists of 15 residues. V lost 3 bases, J lost 10 bases, and 5 bases stayed unmatched. Germline loops: CDR1 ENHRY, CDR2 SYGVKD. CDR3 region: CAISDPGQGESPLHF. The CDR3 bases are TGTGCCATCAGTGATCCGGGACAGGGGGAGTCACCCCTCCACTTT.

This clonotype was recorded many times. The chain employs TRBV11-1 and TRBJ2-2; perhaps TRBD2 as D (6 bases). CDR3 length: 16 amino acids. The V end lost 4 bases, the J end lost 1 base, and 13 bases lay between the germline ends. Looked up from germline, CDR1 is SGHAT and CDR2 is FQDESV (reference sequence). The CDR3 bases are TGTGCCAGCAGCTCGCCCCGGGGAGGGAACACCGGGGAGCTGTTTTTT. It is translated as CASSSPRGGNTGELFF.

This clonotype has only a few counts. The CDR3, as DNA: TGCAGTGCCAGAGAGGGGGTAGCCGAGCAGTACGTC. Protein product: CSAREGVAEQYV. V usage is TRBV20-1 and J usage is TRBJ2-7; D perhaps matches TRBD1 (6 bases). CDR1 is DFQATT and CDR2 is SNEGSKA in the germline V gene (reference sequence). The CDR3 has 12 residues.

DNA for the CDR3: TGCGCCAGCAGCACCCGGACAGGAGATTCGGAGACCCAGTACTTC. It encodes CASSTRTGDSETQYF. This rearrangement joins TRBV5-1 to TRBJ2-5; 7 nucleotides line up with TRBD1. This CDR3 spans 15 amino acids. Trimming at V came to 4 bases and at J to 5 bases, leaving 11 bases not matched to a gene. In germline, CDR1 is SGHRS, CDR2 YFSETQ.

The chain joins TRBV2 to TRBJ2-3, with D possibly TRBD1 on 6 matching bases. The CDR3 sequence is 13 residues long. V was cut by 6 bases and J by 3 bases, with 10 bases left in between. Germline CDR1 is SNHLY and CDR2 is FYNNEI. This chain's CDR3 is CASRPTGTDTQYF. The CDR3 nucleotides are TGTGCCAGCAGACCCACAGGGACAGATACGCAGTATTTT.

The chain links TRBV19 to TRBJ1-2; 9 bases align to TRBD1. CDR3 length: 15 amino acids. The V gene's germline CDR1 is LNHDA and CDR2 SQIVND (reference sequence). Losses at the gene ends were 5 bases for V and 3 bases for J; bases not matched to a gene: 7. CDR3 residues: CASSSDRGRYYGYTF. In DNA form, the CDR3 reads TGTGCCAGTAGTTCGGACAGGGGCAGATACTATGGCTACACCTTC.

Only a few counts were recorded for this clonotype. The chain joins TRBV7-8 to TRBJ1-3; 8 positions match TRBD1. The germline gives CDR1 SGHVS, CDR2 FQNEAQ. The V segment lost 7 bases and the J segment 4 bases; nucleotides outside the gene matches: 12. The CDR3 totals 16 residues. As DNA, the CDR3 is TGTGCCAGCACCCGTACAGGGGGGCGCCGGGGAAACACCATATATTTT. Translated, it gives CASTRTGGRRGNTIYF. The full variable domain, its missing parts supplied by reference TRBV7-8 and TRBJ1-3, is GAGVSQSPRYKVAKRGQDVALRCDPISGHVSLFWYQQALGQGPEFLTYFQNEAQLDKSGLPSDRFFAERPEGSVSTLKIQRTQQEDSAVYLCASTRTGGRRGNTIYFGEGSWLTVV.

Only a few counts were recorded for this clonotype. The chain is built from TRBV7-8 and TRBJ1-3; D is perhaps TRBD1 (6 bases). V lost 5 bases to trimming and J lost 10 bases, with 12 bases between them. CDR1 is SGHVS, CDR2 FQNEAQ, per germline. This CDR3 has 12 amino acids. Here the CDR3 reads CASSQGQATIYF. The CDR3 DNA reads TGTGCCAGCAGCCAGGGGCAGGCAACCATATATTTT.

This clonotype was counted only a few times. The chain links TRBV7-6 to TRBJ2-6, with a tentative D call TRBD2 (5 bases). The CDR3 spans 19 residues. The germline V gene encodes CDR1 SGHVS and CDR2 FNYEAQ. The V end was cut by 5 bases, the J end by 0 bases, with 20 bases between. The CDR3 region is CASSPYLSGIASGANVLTF. Here the CDR3 DNA reads TGTGCCAGCAGCCCGTACCTATCCGGGATAGCCTCTGGGGCCAACGTCCTGACTTTC.

This clonotype was found many times. The chain employs TRBV9 and TRBJ1-6; a weak D match, TRBD1 (5 bases). Germline CDR1 reads SGDLS; CDR2 reads YYNGEE. The CDR3 covers 17 residues. Trimming shortened V by 0 bases and J by 7 bases, and 17 bases separated the two germline ends. Here the CDR3 reads CASSVGGSFAENSPLHF. CDR3 DNA sequence: TGTGCCAGCAGCGTAGGGGGCAGTTTCGCTGAAAATTCACCCCTCCACTTT. The variable domain in full, completed from reference TRBV9 and TRBJ1-6, reads DSGVTQTPKHLITATGQRVTLRCSPRSGDLSVYWYQQSLDQGLQFLIQYYNGEERAKGNILERFSAQQFPDLHSELNLSSLELGDSALYFCASSVGGSFAENSPLHFGNGTRLTVT.

This clonotype has just a few counts. The V gene is TRBV7-2, the J gene TRBJ2-1; D remains unclear. Between the trimmed V and J ends, which lost 4 bases and 3 bases, there was a span of 10 bases. CDR1 SGHTA and CDR2 FQGNSA come from the germline V gene. The length of the CDR3 is 14 residues. The CDR3: CASSSDPLYNEQFF. The CDR3 nucleotides read TGTGCCAGCAGCTCTGACCCACTCTACAATGAGCAGTTCTTC.

The V gene is TRBV4-3, the J gene TRBJ2-7, with D perhaps TRBD2 (5 bases). Germline V CDR1 and CDR2: LGHNA, YSLEER. This CDR3 is built from 15 residues. Trimming shortened V by 0 bases and J by 3 bases, and 12 bases separated the two germline ends. CDR3 nucleotides: TGCGCCAGCAGCCAAGATCGAGGGTGGGACTACGAGCAGTACTTC. Its protein product is CASSQDRGWDYEQYF.

In this sample, this clonotype turned up a few times. The rearrangement joins TRBV5-1 to TRBJ2-5; a possible D gene is TRBD1 (6 bases). CDR1 is SGHRS, CDR2 YFSETQ, per germline. V was trimmed by 4 bases and J by 5 bases, leaving 18 bases between them. This CDR3 contains 15 residues. The CDR3 DNA reads as TGCGCCAGCAGCCAGGGACATGGTTCGGGGGAGACCCAGTACTTC. Translated, it gives CASSQGHGSGETQYF.

V usage is TRBV2 and J usage is TRBJ1-2; D not certain. Germline assignment: CDR1 SNHLY and CDR2 FYNNEI. Trimming removed 4 bases at V and 4 bases at J, with 10 bases between. The CDR3 length is 13 residues. CDR3: CASSATRSYGYTF. CDR3 in DNA: TGTGCCAGCAGTGCAACAAGAAGCTATGGCTACACCTTC.